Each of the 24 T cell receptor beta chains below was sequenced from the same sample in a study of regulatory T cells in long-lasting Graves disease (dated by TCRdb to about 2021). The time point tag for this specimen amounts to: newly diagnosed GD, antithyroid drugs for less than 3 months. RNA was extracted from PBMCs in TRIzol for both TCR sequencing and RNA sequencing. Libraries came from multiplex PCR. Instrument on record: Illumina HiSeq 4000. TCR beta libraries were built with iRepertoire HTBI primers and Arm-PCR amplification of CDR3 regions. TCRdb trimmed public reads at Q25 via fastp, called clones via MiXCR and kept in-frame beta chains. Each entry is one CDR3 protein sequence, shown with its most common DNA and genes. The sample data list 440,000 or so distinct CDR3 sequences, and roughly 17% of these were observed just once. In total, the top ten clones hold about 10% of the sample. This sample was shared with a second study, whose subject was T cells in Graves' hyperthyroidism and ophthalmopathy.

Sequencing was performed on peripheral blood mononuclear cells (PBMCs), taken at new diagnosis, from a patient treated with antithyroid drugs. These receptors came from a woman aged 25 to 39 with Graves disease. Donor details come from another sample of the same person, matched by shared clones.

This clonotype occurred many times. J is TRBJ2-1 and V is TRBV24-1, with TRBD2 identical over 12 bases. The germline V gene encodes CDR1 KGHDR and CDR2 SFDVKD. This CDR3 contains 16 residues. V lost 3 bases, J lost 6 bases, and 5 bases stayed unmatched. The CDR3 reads CATSDVTSGSLNEQFF. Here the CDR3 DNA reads TGTGCCACCAGTGATGTGACTAGCGGGAGCCTCAATGAGCAGTTCTTC.

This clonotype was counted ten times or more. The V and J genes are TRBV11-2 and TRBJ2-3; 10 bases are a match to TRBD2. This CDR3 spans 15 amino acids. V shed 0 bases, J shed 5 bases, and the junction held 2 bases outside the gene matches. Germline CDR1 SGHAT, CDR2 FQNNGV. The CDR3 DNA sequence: TGTGCCAGCAGCTTAGATTTAGCGGGGGGAGATACGCAGTATTTT. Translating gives CASSLDLAGGDTQYF.

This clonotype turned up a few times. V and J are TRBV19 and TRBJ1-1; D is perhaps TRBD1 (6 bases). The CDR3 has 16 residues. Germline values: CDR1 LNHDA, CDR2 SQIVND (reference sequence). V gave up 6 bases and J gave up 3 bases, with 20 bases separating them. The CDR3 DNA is TGTGCCAGTAGCCCAGTAGGGCGGGGGGCGGACACTGAAGCTTTCTTT. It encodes CASSPVGRGADTEAFF.

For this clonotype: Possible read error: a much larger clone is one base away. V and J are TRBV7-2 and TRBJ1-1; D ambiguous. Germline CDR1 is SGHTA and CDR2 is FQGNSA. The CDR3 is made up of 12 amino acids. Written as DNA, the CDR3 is TGTGCCGGCAGCACACAGAACACTGAAGCTTTCTTT. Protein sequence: CAGSTQNTEAFF.

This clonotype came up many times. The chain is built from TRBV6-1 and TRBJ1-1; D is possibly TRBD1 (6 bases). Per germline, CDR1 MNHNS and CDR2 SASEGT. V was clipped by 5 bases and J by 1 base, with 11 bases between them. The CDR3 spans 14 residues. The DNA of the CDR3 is TGTGCCAGCAGTATAGACAGGCCGAACACTGAAGCTTTCTTT. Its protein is CASSIDRPNTEAFF.

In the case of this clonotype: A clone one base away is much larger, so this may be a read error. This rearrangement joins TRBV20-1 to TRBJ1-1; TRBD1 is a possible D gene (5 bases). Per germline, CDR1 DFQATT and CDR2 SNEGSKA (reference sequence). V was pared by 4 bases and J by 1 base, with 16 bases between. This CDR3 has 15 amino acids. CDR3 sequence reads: CSAKLFRQTNTEAFF. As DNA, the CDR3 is TGCAGTGCTAAATTGTTCCGACAGACGAACACTGAAGCTTTCTTT.

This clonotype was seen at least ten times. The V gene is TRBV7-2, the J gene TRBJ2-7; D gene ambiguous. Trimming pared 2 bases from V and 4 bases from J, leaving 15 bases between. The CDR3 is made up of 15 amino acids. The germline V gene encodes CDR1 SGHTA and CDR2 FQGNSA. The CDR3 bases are TGTGCCAGCAGCTTACTGCCAGTACCCACGTACGAGCAGTACTTC. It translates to CASSLLPVPTYEQYF.

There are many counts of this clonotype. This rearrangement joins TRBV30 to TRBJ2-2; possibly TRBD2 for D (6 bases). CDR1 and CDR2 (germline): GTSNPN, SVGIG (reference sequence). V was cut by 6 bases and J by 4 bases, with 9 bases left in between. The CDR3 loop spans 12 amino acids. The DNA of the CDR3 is TGTGCCTGTACTAGCCTCACCGGGGAGCTGTTTTTT. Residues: CACTSLTGELFF.

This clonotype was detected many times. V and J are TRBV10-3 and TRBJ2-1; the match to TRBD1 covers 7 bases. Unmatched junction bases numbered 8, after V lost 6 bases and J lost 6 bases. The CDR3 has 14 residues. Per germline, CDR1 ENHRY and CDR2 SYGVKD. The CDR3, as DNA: TGTGCCATCAGGGAGACAGGGAGAGTCAATGAGCAGTTCTTC. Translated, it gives CAIRETGRVNEQFF.

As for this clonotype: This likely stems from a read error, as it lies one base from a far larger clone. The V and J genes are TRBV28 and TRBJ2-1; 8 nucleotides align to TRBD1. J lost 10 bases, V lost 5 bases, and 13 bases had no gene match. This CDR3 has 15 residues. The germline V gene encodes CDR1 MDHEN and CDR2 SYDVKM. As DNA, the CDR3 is TGTGCCAGCAGTCGACAGGGGTTCCTCTCCTACGAGCAGTTCTTC. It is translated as CASSRQGFLSYEQFF. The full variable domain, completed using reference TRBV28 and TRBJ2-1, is DVKVTQSSRYLVKRTGEKVFLECVQDMDHENMFWYRQDPGLGLRLIYFSYDVKMKEKGDIPEGYSVSREKKERFSLILESASTNQTSMYLCASSRQGFLSYEQFFGPGTRLTVL.

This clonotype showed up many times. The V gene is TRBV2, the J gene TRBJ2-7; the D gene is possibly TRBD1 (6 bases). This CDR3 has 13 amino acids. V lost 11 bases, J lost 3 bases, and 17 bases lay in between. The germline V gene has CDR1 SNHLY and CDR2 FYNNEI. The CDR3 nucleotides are TGTGCCGGCATGGTACAGGGTCGCTACGAGCAGTACTTC. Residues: CAGMVQGRYEQYF. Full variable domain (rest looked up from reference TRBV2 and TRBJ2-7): EPEVTQTPSHQVTQMGQEVILRCVPISNHLYFYWYRQILGQKVEFLVSFYNNEISEKSEIFDDQFSVERPDGSNFTLKIRSTKLEDSAMYFCAGMVQGRYEQYFGPGTRLTVT.

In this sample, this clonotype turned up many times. The CDR3 sequence is CASSEKGHGGELFF. Here the CDR3 DNA reads TGTGCCAGCAGTGAAAAGGGGCATGGCGGGGAGCTGTTTTTT. The rearrangement links TRBV2 to TRBJ2-2; the D gene is possibly TRBD1 (5 bases). Deletions cut 2 bases from V and 7 bases from J, with 11 bases between. Germline CDR1 reads SNHLY; CDR2 reads FYNNEI. CDR3 length equals 14 residues. The full variable domain, in which reference TRBV2 and TRBJ2-2 provide the parts outside the CDR3, is EPEVTQTPSHQVTQMGQEVILRCVPISNHLYFYWYRQILGQKVEFLVSFYNNEISEKSEIFDDQFSVERPDGSNFTLKIRSTKLEDSAMYFCASSEKGHGGELFFGEGSRLTVL.

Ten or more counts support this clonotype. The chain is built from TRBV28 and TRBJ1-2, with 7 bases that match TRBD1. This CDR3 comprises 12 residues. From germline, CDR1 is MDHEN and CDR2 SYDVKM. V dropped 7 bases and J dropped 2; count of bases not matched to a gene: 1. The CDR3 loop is CASTGQNYGYTF. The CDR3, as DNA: TGTGCCAGCACGGGACAGAACTATGGCTACACCTTC.

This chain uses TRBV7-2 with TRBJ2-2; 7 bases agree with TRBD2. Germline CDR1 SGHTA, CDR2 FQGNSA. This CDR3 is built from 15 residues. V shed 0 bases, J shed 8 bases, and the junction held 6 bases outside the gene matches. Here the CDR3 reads CASSLASSGLGELFF. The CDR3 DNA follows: TGTGCCAGCAGCTTAGCGAGTAGCGGGCTGGGGGAGCTGTTTTTT.

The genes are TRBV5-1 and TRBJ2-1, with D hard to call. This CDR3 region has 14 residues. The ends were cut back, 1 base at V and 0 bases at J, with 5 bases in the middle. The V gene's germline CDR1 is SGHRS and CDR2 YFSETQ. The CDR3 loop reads CASSLLPSYNEQFF. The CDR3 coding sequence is TGCGCCAGCAGCTTGTTACCCTCCTACAATGAGCAGTTCTTC.

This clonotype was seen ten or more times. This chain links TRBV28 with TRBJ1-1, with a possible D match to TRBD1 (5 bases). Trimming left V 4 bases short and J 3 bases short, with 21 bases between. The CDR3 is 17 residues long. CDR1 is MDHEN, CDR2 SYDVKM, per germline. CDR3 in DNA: TGTGCCAGCAGTTCAAGGCTGGGGACCTCGTCGGACACTGAAGCTTTCTTT. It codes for CASSSRLGTSSDTEAFF. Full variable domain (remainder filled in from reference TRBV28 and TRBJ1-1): DVKVTQSSRYLVKRTGEKVFLECVQDMDHENMFWYRQDPGLGLRLIYFSYDVKMKEKGDIPEGYSVSREKKERFSLILESASTNQTSMYLCASSSRLGTSSDTEAFFGQGTRLTVV.

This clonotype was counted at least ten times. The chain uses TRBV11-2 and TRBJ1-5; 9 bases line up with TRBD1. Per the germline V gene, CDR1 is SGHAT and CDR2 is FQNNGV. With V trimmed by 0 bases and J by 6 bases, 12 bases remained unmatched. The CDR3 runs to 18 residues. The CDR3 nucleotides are TGTGCCAGCAGCTTAGATTATGACTTGGGACAGGGAGTTCAGCCCCAGCATTTT. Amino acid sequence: CASSLDYDLGQGVQPQHF.

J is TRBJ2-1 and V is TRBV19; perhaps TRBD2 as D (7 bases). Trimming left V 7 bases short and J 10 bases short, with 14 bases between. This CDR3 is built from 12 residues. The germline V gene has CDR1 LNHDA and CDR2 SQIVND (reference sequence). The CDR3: CASTLGGREQFF. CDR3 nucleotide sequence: TGTGCCAGTACCCTGGGGGGGCGGGAGCAGTTCTTC.

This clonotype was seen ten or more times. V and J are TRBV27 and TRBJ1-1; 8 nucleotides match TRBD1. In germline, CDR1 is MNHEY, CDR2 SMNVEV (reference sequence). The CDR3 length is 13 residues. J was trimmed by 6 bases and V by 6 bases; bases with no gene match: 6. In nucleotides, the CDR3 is TGTGCCAGCAGAAAGGGACAGGCTTCTGAAGCTTTCTTT. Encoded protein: CASRKGQASEAFF.

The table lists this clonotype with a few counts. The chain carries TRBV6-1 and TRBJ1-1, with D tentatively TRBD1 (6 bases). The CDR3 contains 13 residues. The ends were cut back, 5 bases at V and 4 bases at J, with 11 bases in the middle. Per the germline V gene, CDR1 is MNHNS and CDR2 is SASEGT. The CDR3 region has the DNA TGTGCCAGCAGTACAGGGTGGGGCACTGAAGCTTTCTTT. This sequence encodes CASSTGWGTEAFF.

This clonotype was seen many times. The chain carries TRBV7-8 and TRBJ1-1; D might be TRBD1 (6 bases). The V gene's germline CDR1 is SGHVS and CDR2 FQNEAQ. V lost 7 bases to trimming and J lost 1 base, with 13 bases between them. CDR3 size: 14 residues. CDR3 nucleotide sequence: TGTGCCAGCAAAGCCGGACAGCAGAACACTGAAGCTTTCTTT. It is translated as CASKAGQQNTEAFF.

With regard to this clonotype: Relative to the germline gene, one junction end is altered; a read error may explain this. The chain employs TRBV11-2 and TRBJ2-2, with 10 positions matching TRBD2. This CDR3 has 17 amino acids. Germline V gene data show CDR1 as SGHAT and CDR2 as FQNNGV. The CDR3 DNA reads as TGTGCCGGCAGCTCGCCCAGCGGGAGGGTTTACACCGGGGAGCTGTTTTTT. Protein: CAGSSPSGRVYTGELFF.

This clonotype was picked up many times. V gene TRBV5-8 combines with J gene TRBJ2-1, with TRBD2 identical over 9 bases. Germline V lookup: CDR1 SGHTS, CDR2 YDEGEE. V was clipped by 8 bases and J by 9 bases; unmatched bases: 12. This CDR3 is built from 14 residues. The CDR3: CASTRTSVMFEQFF. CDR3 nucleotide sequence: TGTGCCAGTACAAGGACTAGCGTGATGTTTGAGCAGTTCTTC. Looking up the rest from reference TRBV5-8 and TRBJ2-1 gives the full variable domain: EAGVTQSPTHLIKTRGQQATLRCSPISGHTSVYWYQQALGLGLQFLLWYDEGEERNRGNFPPRFSGRQFPNYSSELNVNALELEDSALYLCASTRTSVMFEQFFGPGTRLTVL.

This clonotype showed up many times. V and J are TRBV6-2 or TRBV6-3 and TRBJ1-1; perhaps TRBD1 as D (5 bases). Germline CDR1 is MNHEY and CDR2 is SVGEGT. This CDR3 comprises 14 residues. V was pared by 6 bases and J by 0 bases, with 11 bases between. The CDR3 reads CASRKDRVNTEAFF. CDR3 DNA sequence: TGTGCCAGCAGGAAAGACAGAGTGAACACTGAAGCTTTCTTT.